The 14 T cell receptor beta chains given below trace back to one sample, sequenced in a study of shared clonotypes between healthy human individuals. TCRdb keeps only in-frame clones here, not all; method: immunoSEQ multiplex PCR. The sample carries about 1.1 million clones, approximately 78% recorded once. The sample taken for sequencing was memory CD4+ T cells from PBMCs. Specified subset: CD45RA-negative fraction. The receptor set was obtained from a man younger than 30 in good health. Some clones in this sample may be carry-over from other donors' samples.

This chain connects TRBV19 to TRBJ2-1; no clear D. Trimming took off 7 bases at V and 1 base at J, with 2 bases between the two ends. This CDR3 contains 11 residues. Looked up from germline, CDR1 is LNHDA and CDR2 is SQIVND (reference sequence). In DNA form, the CDR3 reads TGTGCCAGTAAGTCCTACAATGAGCAGTTCTTC. Amino acid sequence: CASKSYNEQFF.

The chain has TRBV5-1 and TRBJ1-1; perhaps TRBD1 as D (6 bases). The CDR3 has 18 residues. Between the trimmed V and J ends, which lost 0 bases and 1 base, there was a span of 19 bases. Germline values: CDR1 SGHRS, CDR2 YFSETQ. The CDR3 DNA reads as TGCGCCAGCAGCTTGGACCTACAGGGTGCCTTGGGGAACACTGAAGCTTTCTTT. This encodes CASSLDLQGALGNTEAFF.

The chain joins TRBV19 to TRBJ2-4, with D maybe TRBD2 (5 bases). V gave up 6 bases and J gave up 0 bases, with 15 bases separating them. The CDR3 totals 16 residues. Germline-derived CDR1 and CDR2 are LNHDA and SQIVND (reference sequence). The CDR3, as DNA: TGTGCCAGTAGCCCCCAGGACTTACTAGCCAAAAACATTCAGTACTTC. This codes for CASSPQDLLAKNIQYF. Looking up the rest from reference TRBV19 and TRBJ2-4 gives the full variable domain: DGGITQSPKYLFRKEGQNVTLSCEQNLNHDAMYWYRQDPGQGLRLIYYSQIVNDFQKGDIAEGYSVSREKKESFPLTVTSAQKNPTAFYLCASSPQDLLAKNIQYFGAGTRLSVL.

About this clone: This sample includes further DNA sequences coding for the same CDR3. This chain connects TRBV4-1 to TRBJ2-2; 7 bases line up with TRBD1. Germline V lookup: CDR1 MGHRA, CDR2 YSYEKL. After removal of 0 bases from V and 5 bases from J, the junction contained 6 bases not matched to a gene. CDR3 length equals 16 residues. CDR3 sequence reads: CASSQETTGVTGELFF. CDR3 nucleotide sequence: TGCGCCAGCAGCCAAGAGACTACAGGGGTAACCGGGGAGCTGTTTTTT.

The chain recombines TRBV4-1 with TRBJ2-1, with 10 bases aligning to TRBD2. V lost 1 base to trimming and J lost 9 bases; unmatched junction nucleotides: 9. The CDR3 loop spans 16 amino acids. Germline CDR1 MGHRA, CDR2 YSYEKL. The CDR3 spells CASSQVGTSVGVEQFF. The CDR3 DNA is TGCGCCAGCAGCCAAGTTGGGACTAGCGTAGGGGTTGAGCAGTTCTTC.

V gene TRBV7-8 combines with J gene TRBJ1-2; 7 bases agree with TRBD1. V shed 1 base and J 4 bases; nucleotides not matched to a gene: 6. CDR3 length: 15 residues. Germline CDR1 and CDR2: SGHVS and FQNEAQ. The CDR3 loop is CASSLVLGGLYGYTF. The CDR3 region has the DNA TGTGCCAGCAGCTTAGTCTTAGGGGGCCTCTATGGCTACACCTTC. The entire variable domain, with the rest obtained from reference TRBV7-8 and TRBJ1-2, is as follows: GAGVSQSPRYKVAKRGQDVALRCDPISGHVSLFWYQQALGQGPEFLTYFQNEAQLDKSGLPSDRFFAERPEGSVSTLKIQRTQQEDSAVYLCASSLVLGGLYGYTFGSGTRLTVV.

V and J are TRBV6-6 and TRBJ1-2; D unclear. The CDR3 totals 14 residues. Trimming removed 2 bases from V and 1 base from J, with 8 bases in between. In germline, CDR1 is MNHNY, CDR2 SVGAGI (reference sequence). Here the CDR3 reads CASSYTGINYGYTF. CDR3 DNA sequence: TGTGCCAGCAGTTACACGGGGATTAACTATGGCTACACCTTC.

A single count supports this clone. This chain joins TRBV4-1 and TRBJ2-7, with TRBD1 as a possible D gene (5 bases). The germline CDR1 and CDR2 sequences are MGHRA and YSYEKL. Trimming took 5 bases from V and 0 from J, leaving 8 bases between them. CDR3 length equals 13 residues. CDR3: CASSTGSSYEQYF. CDR3 nucleotides: TGCGCCAGCAGCACAGGCAGCTCCTACGAGCAGTACTTC.

The chain uses TRBV27 and TRBJ1-2; TRBD1 is a possible D gene (5 bases). This CDR3 comprises 12 residues. Germline assignment: CDR1 MNHEY and CDR2 SMNVEV (reference sequence). Trimming stripped 5 bases from V and 5 bases from J, with 9 bases between. CDR3 nucleotides: TGTGCCAGCAGTCCCCGGGGGTATGGCTACACCTTC. Protein sequence: CASSPRGYGYTF.

This chain uses TRBV25-1 with TRBJ2-2; D is undetermined. Trimming shortened V by 8 bases and J by 0 bases, and 16 bases separated the two germline ends. Looked up from germline, CDR1 is MGHDK and CDR2 is SYGVNS. The CDR3 is 16 amino acids. The CDR3 sequence: CASGLFEAPNTGELFF. In DNA form, the CDR3 reads TGTGCCAGCGGGCTCTTTGAGGCTCCGAACACCGGGGAGCTGTTTTTT.

The V call is TRBV29-1, the J call TRBJ1-2, with D unresolved. Germline loops: CDR1 SQVTM, CDR2 ANQGSEA. CDR3 length: 12 amino acids. V gave up 8 bases and J gave up 4 bases, with 14 bases separating them. CDR3 nucleotides: TGCAGCTTCGGGGAGGGCGGCTATGGCTACACCTTC. This sequence encodes CSFGEGGYGYTF. Variable domain in full (rest from reference TRBV29-1 and TRBJ1-2): SAVISQKPSRDICQRGTSLTIQCQVDSQVTMMFWYRQQPGQSLTLIATANQGSEATYESGFVIDKFPISRPNLTFSTLTVSNMSPEDSSIYLCSFGEGGYGYTFGSGTRLTVV.

This chain links TRBV28 with TRBJ2-7, with D perhaps TRBD1 or TRBD2 (6 bases each). In germline, CDR1 is MDHEN, CDR2 SYDVKM. This CDR3 comprises 16 residues. Trimming took off 4 bases at V and 6 bases at J, with 22 bases between the two ends. The CDR3 spells CASSSGGGLVILEQYF. DNA for the CDR3: TGTGCCAGCAGTTCCGGAGGGGGGCTAGTGATTCTCGAGCAGTACTTC.

The chain is built from TRBV6-1 and TRBJ1-1; unclear D gene. Trimming cost V 3 bases and J 0 bases, with 14 bases left between them. CDR1 and CDR2 (germline): MNHNS, SASEGT. This CDR3 is built from 16 residues. CDR3 in amino acids: CASSDPLRRMNTEAFF. In DNA form, the CDR3 reads TGTGCCAGCAGTGATCCTTTAAGGCGAATGAACACTGAAGCTTTCTTT.

Note on this clone: Other DNA variants within this sample encode the same CDR3. This rearrangement joins TRBV5-1 to TRBJ1-4; 7 nucleotides line up with TRBD1. There are 15 residues in the CDR3. V shed 0 bases and J 3 bases; nucleotides not matched to a gene: 2. The germline CDR1 and CDR2 sequences are SGHRS and YFSETQ. The CDR3 coding sequence is TGCGCCAGCAGCTTGGTCGGGACAGCTAATGAAAAACTGTTTTTT. This gives the protein CASSLVGTANEKLFF.